The next 14 T cell receptor beta chains were all read from a single sample in a study of identical twins. TCRdb processed the 5' RACE reads anew with MiXCR; each CDR3 protein has one entry. The top ten clones hold 1.5% to 2% of a sample with 640,000 or so distinct CDR3 sequences, approximately 6% of them seen once. Sequencing was done on a sample of naive T cells sorted from blood. The receptor source for this set is a man aged 18 to 35 in good health.

This clonotype was seen a handful of times. The chain couples TRBV4-3 to TRBJ2-7; 7 bases are shared with TRBD2. The length of the CDR3 is 17 residues. The germline CDR1 and CDR2 sequences are LGHNA and YSLEER. J gave up 5 bases and V 3 bases, and 16 bases lay outside the gene matches. The CDR3 loop reads CASSQWMAAGVLNEQYF. As DNA, the CDR3 is TGCGCCAGCAGCCAGTGGATGGCGGCGGGAGTCTTAAACGAGCAGTACTTC.

Note on this clonotype: A much larger clone lies one base from this, so it may be a read error. J is TRBJ2-5 and V is TRBV5-1, with D hard to call. The CDR3 spans 13 residues. Per germline, CDR1 SGHRS and CDR2 YFSETQ. CDR3: CASSFRLQETRYF. The DNA of the CDR3 is TGCGCCAGCAGCTTCCGGCTCCAAGAGACCCGGTACTTC.

This clonotype came up a few times. This chain's CDR3 is CDGLTSSDV. CDR3 DNA sequence: TGTGATGGGCTTACGAGCTCGGACGTC. This chain joins TRBV14 and TRBJ2-7; D remains unclear. Looked up from germline, CDR1 is SGHDN and CDR2 is FVKESK. CDR3 length: 9 amino acids.

This clonotype was recorded many times. The V call is TRBV24-1, the J call TRBJ1-5; D gene unclear. The V and J ends lost 0 bases and 0 bases respectively, with 11 bases between them. CDR3 length: 17 residues. From germline, CDR1 is KGHDR and CDR2 SFDVKD. In DNA, the CDR3 is TGTGCCACCAGTGATTTGGAGTCAGCTTATAGCAATCAGCCCCAGCATTTT. Protein: CATSDLESAYSNQPQHF.

This clonotype appeared many times. The chain joins TRBV29-1 to TRBJ2-5; D uncertain. The V gene's germline CDR1 is SQVTM and CDR2 ANQGSEA. The CDR3 consists of 11 residues. V was cut by 4 bases and J by 4 bases, with 7 bases left in between. CDR3 protein: CSVAWGETQYF. CDR3 nucleotide sequence: TGCAGCGTTGCCTGGGGAGAGACCCAGTACTTC.

This clonotype was seen just once. A much larger clone lies a single base off, so this may be a read error. This chain uses TRBV12-3 or TRBV12-4 with TRBJ2-5, with TRBD2 as a possible D gene (5 bases). Trimming stripped 1 base from V and 7 bases from J, with 13 bases between. The CDR3 sequence is 14 residues long. The CDR3 coding sequence is TGTGCCAGCAGTTTAGAACCAGTGCGGGTGACCCAGTACTTC. Its translation: CASSLEPVRVTQYF.

The chain is built from TRBV12-3 or TRBV12-4 and TRBJ1-2; no clear D. This CDR3 is 11 amino acids long. Trimming took off 4 bases at V and 7 bases at J, with 7 bases between the two ends. The CDR3 bases are TGTGCCAGCAGTTACATTGGTGGCTACACCTTC. The encoded protein is CASSYIGGYTF.

The table lists this clonotype with a few counts. The chain joins TRBV11-2 to TRBJ2-7; tentative D call: TRBD1 (5 bases). The ends were cut back, 1 base at V and 0 bases at J, with 19 bases in the middle. This CDR3 comprises 18 residues. Germline values: CDR1 SGHAT, CDR2 FQNNGV. The CDR3 coding sequence is TGTGCCAGCAGCTTAGTTCGAGCAGGGCCTGAACCCTCCTACGAGCAGTACGTC. It encodes CASSLVRAGPEPSYEQYV.

This clonotype turned up a few times. The chain recombines TRBV19 with TRBJ2-5, with a possible D match to TRBD1 (5 bases). V lost 1 base, J lost 0 bases, and 9 bases lay in between. The germline CDR1 and CDR2 sequences are LNHDA and SQIVND (reference sequence). The CDR3 runs to 15 residues. CDR3 sequence reads: CASSIGTRNQETQYF. The CDR3 DNA follows: TGTGCCAGTAGTATAGGGACACGTAACCAAGAGACCCAGTACTTC.

The table lists this clonotype with many counts. This chain links TRBV6-5 with TRBJ1-4; a possible D gene is TRBD1 (5 bases). Germline loops: CDR1 MNHEY, CDR2 SVGAGI. This CDR3 is 19 amino acids long. Trimming pared 0 bases from V and 0 bases from J, leaving 17 bases between. The CDR3 bases are TGTGCCAGCAGTTACTCGATTAAGGCAGGGCCGGCAACTAATGAAAAACTGTTTTTT. Amino acids: CASSYSIKAGPATNEKLFF.

In this sample, this clonotype turned up many times. The genes are TRBV12-3 or TRBV12-4 and TRBJ1-5; no clear D. The ends were cut back, 6 bases at V and 3 bases at J, with 15 bases in the middle. There are 15 residues in the CDR3. In nucleotides, the CDR3 is TGTGCCAGCAGCTCTGACGGGCAAGTCAATCAGCCCCAGCATTTT. It encodes CASSSDGQVNQPQHF.

This clonotype has ten or more counts. The J gene is TRBJ2-1, the V gene TRBV12-3 or TRBV12-4, with D possibly being TRBD2 (6 bases). Trimming stripped 3 bases from V and 6 bases from J, with 12 bases between. This CDR3 comprises 14 residues. In DNA form, the CDR3 reads TGTGCCAGCAGTTTTAGGGCTAGCGCCAATGAGCAGTTCTTC. It translates to CASSFRASANEQFF.

Ten or more counts support this clonotype. This chain joins TRBV5-1 and TRBJ2-7, with 7 bases aligning to TRBD1. The V segment lost 0 bases and the J segment 0 bases; nucleotides outside the gene matches: 3. Germline V gives CDR1 SGHRS, CDR2 YFSETQ. The CDR3 length is 15 residues. The CDR3 is CASSLARTGSYEQYF. For the CDR3, the DNA is TGCGCCAGCAGCTTGGCCAGGACAGGCTCCTACGAGCAGTACTTC.

This clonotype showed up many times. J is TRBJ2-3 and V is TRBV24-1; D gene unclear. Trimming took 3 bases from V and 3 from J, leaving 9 bases between them. The CDR3 consists of 14 residues. Germline V gene lookup returns CDR1 KGHDR and CDR2 SFDVKD. The CDR3 nucleotides are TGTGCCACCAGTGATAGTGCCTCGACAGATACGCAGTATTTT. Residues: CATSDSASTDTQYF.